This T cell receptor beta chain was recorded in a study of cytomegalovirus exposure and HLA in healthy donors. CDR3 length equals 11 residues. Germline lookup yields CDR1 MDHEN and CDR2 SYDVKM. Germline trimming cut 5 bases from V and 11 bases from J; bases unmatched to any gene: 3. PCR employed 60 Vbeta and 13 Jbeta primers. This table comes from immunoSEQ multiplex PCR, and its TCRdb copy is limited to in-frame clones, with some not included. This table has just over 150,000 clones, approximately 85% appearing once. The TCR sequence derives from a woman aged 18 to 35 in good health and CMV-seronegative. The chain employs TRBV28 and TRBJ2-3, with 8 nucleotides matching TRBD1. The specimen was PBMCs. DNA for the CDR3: TGTGCCAGCAGTGACAGGGGTGGGCAGTATTTT. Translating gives CASSDRGGQYF. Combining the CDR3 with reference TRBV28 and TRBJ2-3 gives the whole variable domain DVKVTQSSRYLVKRTGEKVFLECVQDMDHENMFWYRQDPGLGLRLIYFSYDVKMKEKGDIPEGYSVSREKKERFSLILESASTNQTSMYLCASSDRGGQYFGPGTRLTVL.